Listed below are T cell receptor beta chains from one sample, sequenced in a study of tumor and adjacent non-tumor tissue in lung cancer. TCRdb re-called the multiplex PCR reads through MiXCR, storing one row per CDR3 protein. Of about 86,000 distinct CDR3 sequences in the sample, roughly 77% were seen once. Material for sequencing was distant non-tumor lung tissue. Receptors were obtained from a woman aged 45-65 years with non-small cell lung cancer. Each CDR3 is given without its conserved first and last residue. The order of the fields is CDR3 protein, CDR3 length, J gene, D gene, V gene. The D gene is left open where the match is weak.

CDR3 protein: ASSQAARAEQF; CDR3 length: 11; J gene: TRBJ2-1; D gene: .; V gene: TRBV4-1
CDR3 protein: ASSYGTSYTEQF; CDR3 length: 12; J gene: TRBJ2-1; D gene: TRBD2; V gene: TRBV6-2/TRBV6-3
CDR3 protein: VSSLGVLTSTDTQY; CDR3 length: 14; J gene: TRBJ2-3; D gene: .; V gene: TRBV11-2
CDR3 protein: GSSYVMNTEVF; CDR3 length: 11; J gene: TRBJ1-1; D gene: .; V gene: TRBV6-5
CDR3 protein: ASTLGGTPATEAF; CDR3 length: 13; J gene: TRBJ1-1; D gene: .; V gene: TRBV6-2/TRBV6-3
CDR3 protein: ASSPRPEGDYNEQF; CDR3 length: 14; J gene: TRBJ2-1; D gene: .; V gene: TRBV6-5
CDR3 protein: ASSLYTSSNEQF; CDR3 length: 12; J gene: TRBJ2-1; D gene: .; V gene: TRBV11-2
CDR3 protein: SAREGFGTSGYEQY; CDR3 length: 14; J gene: TRBJ2-7; D gene: TRBD2; V gene: TRBV20-1
CDR3 protein: VISEPPGQGQDTQY; CDR3 length: 14; J gene: TRBJ2-5; D gene: TRBD1; V gene: TRBV10-3
CDR3 protein: VSSPYPGLAGATSSYEQY; CDR3 length: 18; J gene: TRBJ2-7; D gene: TRBD2; V gene: TRBV28
CDR3 protein: ANSPGQFQETQY; CDR3 length: 12; J gene: TRBJ2-5; D gene: .; V gene: TRBV5-1
CDR3 protein: ASSDDGGQPQY; CDR3 length: 11; J gene: .; D gene: .; V gene: TRBV6-1
CDR3 protein: TSSQDRGGYELY; CDR3 length: 12; J gene: TRBJ2-7; D gene: TRBD2; V gene: TRBV4-1
CDR3 protein: SVDSRRSYEQY; CDR3 length: 11; J gene: TRBJ2-7; D gene: .; V gene: TRBV29-1
CDR3 protein: ASSPPGQGAHEQY; CDR3 length: 13; J gene: TRBJ2-7; D gene: TRBD1; V gene: TRBV18
CDR3 protein: SVKTGGAYNEQH; CDR3 length: 12; J gene: TRBJ2-1; D gene: TRBD2; V gene: TRBV29-1
CDR3 protein: VISPRTSGRALWEQY; CDR3 length: 15; J gene: TRBJ2-7; D gene: TRBD2; V gene: TRBV11-2
CDR3 protein: ASSLHGTGEQY; CDR3 length: 11; J gene: TRBJ2-7; D gene: .; V gene: TRBV6-5
CDR3 protein: ASRAGLSGFGGELF; CDR3 length: 14; J gene: TRBJ2-2; D gene: .; V gene: TRBV12-3/TRBV12-4
CDR3 protein: SVEDGSILETQY; CDR3 length: 12; J gene: TRBJ2-5; D gene: .; V gene: TRBV29-1